Listed below are T cell receptor beta chains from one sample, sequenced in a study of blood T cell repertoires in COVID-19. Some clones are missing from TCRdb's copy, which holds only in-frame ones; the method was immunoSEQ multiplex PCR. The table lists tens of thousands of clones, over 65% of them singletons. Sequenced: peripheral blood. These receptors came from a woman in her 70s with acute or convalescent COVID-19. The CDR3 runs from the conserved cysteine through the conserved F or W. The D gene is left open where the match is weak. Size is stated for part of the rows, as once, few or many counts, or as a class when the clone is expanded.

D gene	V gene	J gene	clone size	CDR3 protein	CDR3 DNA
-	TRBV21-1	TRBJ2-5	-	CASSNRALLQETQYF	TGTGCCAGCAGCAACAGGGCTCTGCTCCAAGAGACCCAGTACTTC
-	TRBV5-6	TRBJ1-1	-	CASSRGGWSTEAFF	TGTGCCAGCAGCCGTGGGGGGTGGAGCACTGAAGCTTTCTTT
TRBD1	TRBV19	TRBJ1-2	-	CASSIRDRGYGYTF	TGTGCCAGTAGTATCAGGGACAGAGGGTATGGCTACACCTTC
TRBD1	TRBV6-1	TRBJ2-5	once	CASSEKGAGTQYF	TGTGCCAGCAGTGAAAAGGGGGCGGGGACCCAGTACTTC
-	TRBV5-6	TRBJ1-3	few	CASSLALGGSGNTIYF	TGTGCCAGCAGCTTGGCCCTCGGCGGCTCTGGAAACACCATATATTTT
-	TRBV9	TRBJ1-3	-	CASSVGGLSGNTIYF	TGTGCCAGCAGCGTAGGAGGTCTCTCTGGAAACACCATATATTTT
-	TRBV7-9	TRBJ1-4	-	CASSSLAGQYNEKLFF	TGTGCCAGCAGCTCGCTTGCGGGGCAATATAATGAAAAACTGTTTTTT
TRBD2	TRBV7-7	TRBJ2-1	-	CASSLTPGLESDEQFF	TGTGCCAGCAGCTTAACCCCGGGACTAGAGTCTGATGAGCAGTTCTTC
-	TRBV3-1/TRBV3-2	TRBJ1-2	-	CASSLKGLHGYTF	TGTGCCAGCAGCCTCAAGGGGTTGCATGGCTACACCTTC
-	TRBV10-1	TRBJ1-6	-	CASSERQGFGALHF	TGCGCCAGCAGTGAGCGGCAGGGCTTCGGAGCCCTCCACTTT
TRBD2	TRBV7-2	TRBJ2-3	-	CASSLDLAGGKRNF	TGTGCCAGCAGCTTAGATCTAGCGGGAGGCAAGCGGAATTTT
-	TRBV28	TRBJ1-2	-	CASTGQYFGYTF	-
TRBD1	TRBV29-1	TRBJ2-7	-	CSVAQGPTSYEQYF	TGCAGCGTGGCACAGGGGCCTACGTCCTACGAGCAGTACTTC